One T cell receptor (beta chain) is described in this entry. What it binds is not known. The entry originates in a study of monozygotic twins with inflammatory bowel disease. A 6-nucleotide sample barcode was carried by the UMIs, which template switching added. From the 5' RACE reads, TCRdb lists one entry per CDR3 protein and no DNA. Its listing shows about 450,000 distinct CDR3 sequences. This CDR3 has 14 amino acids. From germline, CDR1 is KGHSH and CDR2 LQKENI. Overall study results and limits: Twin concordance left repertoire similarity unchanged, with limited power a possible explanation for this lack of difference.

Sequencing used blood. This sequence was found in a human donor with ulcerative colitis or Crohn's disease, or a healthy co-twin of an affected twin (not recorded which). This sequence joins TRBV18 and TRBJ1-2; TCRdb returns TRBD1, unconfirmable since there is no DNA. The CDR3: CASSPGQIGYGYTF.